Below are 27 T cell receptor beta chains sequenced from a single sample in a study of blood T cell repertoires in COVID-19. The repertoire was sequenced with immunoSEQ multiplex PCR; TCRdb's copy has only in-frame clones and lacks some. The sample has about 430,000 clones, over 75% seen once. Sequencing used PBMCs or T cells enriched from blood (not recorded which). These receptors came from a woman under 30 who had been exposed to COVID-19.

CDR3 DNA sequence: TGCAGTGCTAGTCCTACGGTTGAGACCCAGTACTTC. Translation: CSASPTVETQYF. The chain couples TRBV20-1 to TRBJ2-5; D gene ambiguous. The CDR3 loop spans 12 amino acids. The germline V gene has CDR1 DFQATT and CDR2 SNEGSKA (reference sequence). V shed 3 bases and J shed 5 bases, with 10 bases lying between them.

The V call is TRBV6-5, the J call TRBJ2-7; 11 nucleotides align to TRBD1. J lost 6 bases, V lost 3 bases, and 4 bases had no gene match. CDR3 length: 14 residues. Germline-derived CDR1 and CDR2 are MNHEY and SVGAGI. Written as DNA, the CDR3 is TGTGCCAGCAGTTATCCGGGACAGGGGGGCGAGCAGTACTTC. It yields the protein CASSYPGQGGEQYF.

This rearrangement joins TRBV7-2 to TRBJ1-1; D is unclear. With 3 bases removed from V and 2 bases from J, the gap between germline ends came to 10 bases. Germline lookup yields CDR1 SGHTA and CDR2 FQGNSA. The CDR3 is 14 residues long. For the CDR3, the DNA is TGTGCCAGCAGCTTCCCTAGAGGAAACACTGAAGCTTTCTTT. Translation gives CASSFPRGNTEAFF. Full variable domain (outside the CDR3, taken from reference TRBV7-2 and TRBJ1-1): GAGVSQSPSNKVTEKGKDVELRCDPISGHTALYWYRQSLGQGLEFLIYFQGNSAPDKSGLPSDRFSAERTGGSVSTLTIQRTQQEDSAVYLCASSFPRGNTEAFFGQGTRLTVV.

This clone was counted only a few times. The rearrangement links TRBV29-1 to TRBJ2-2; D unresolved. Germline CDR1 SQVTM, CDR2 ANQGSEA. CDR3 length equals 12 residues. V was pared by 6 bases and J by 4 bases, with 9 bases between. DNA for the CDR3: TGCAGCGTCCATACCGGCACCGGGGAGCTGTTTTTT. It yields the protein CSVHTGTGELFF.

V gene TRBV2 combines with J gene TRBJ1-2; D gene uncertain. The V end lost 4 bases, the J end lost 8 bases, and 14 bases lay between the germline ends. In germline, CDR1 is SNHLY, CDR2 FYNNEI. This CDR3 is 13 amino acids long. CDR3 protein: CASSGEGSSGYTF. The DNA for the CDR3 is TGTGCCAGCAGTGGTGAGGGCTCCAGCGGCTACACCTTC.

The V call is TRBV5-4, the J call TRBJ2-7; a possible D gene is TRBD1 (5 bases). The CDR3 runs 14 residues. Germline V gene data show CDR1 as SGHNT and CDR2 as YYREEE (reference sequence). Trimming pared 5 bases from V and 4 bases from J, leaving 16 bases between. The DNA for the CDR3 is TGTGCCAGCAGTTTAGACAGCGACCATTACGAGCAGTACTTC. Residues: CASSLDSDHYEQYF. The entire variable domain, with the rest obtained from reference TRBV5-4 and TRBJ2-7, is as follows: ETGVTQSPTHLIKTRGQQVTLRCSSQSGHNTVSWYQQALGQGPQFIFQYYREEENGRGNFPPRFSGLQFPNYSSELNVNALELDDSALYLCASSLDSDHYEQYFGPGTRLTVT.

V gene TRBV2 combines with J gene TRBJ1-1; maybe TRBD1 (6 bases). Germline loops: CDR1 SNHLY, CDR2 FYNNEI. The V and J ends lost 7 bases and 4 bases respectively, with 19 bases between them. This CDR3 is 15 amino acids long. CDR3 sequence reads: CASNHQGIRGTEAFF. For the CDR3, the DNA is TGTGCCAGCAACCACCAGGGGATTAGGGGCACTGAAGCTTTCTTT.

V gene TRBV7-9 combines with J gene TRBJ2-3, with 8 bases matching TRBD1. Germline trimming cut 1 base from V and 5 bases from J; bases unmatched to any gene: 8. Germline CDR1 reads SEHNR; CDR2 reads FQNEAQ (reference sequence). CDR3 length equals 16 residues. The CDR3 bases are TGTGCCAGCAGCTTAGATTGGCAGGGGGCTCAAGATACGCAGTATTTT. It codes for CASSLDWQGAQDTQYF.

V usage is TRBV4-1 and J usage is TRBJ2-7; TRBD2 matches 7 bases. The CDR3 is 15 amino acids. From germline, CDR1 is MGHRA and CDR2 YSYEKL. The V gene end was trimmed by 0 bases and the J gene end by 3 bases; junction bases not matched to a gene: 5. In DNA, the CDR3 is TGCGCCAGCAGCCAAGAACTTGGGACTAACTACGAGCAGTACTTC. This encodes CASSQELGTNYEQYF.

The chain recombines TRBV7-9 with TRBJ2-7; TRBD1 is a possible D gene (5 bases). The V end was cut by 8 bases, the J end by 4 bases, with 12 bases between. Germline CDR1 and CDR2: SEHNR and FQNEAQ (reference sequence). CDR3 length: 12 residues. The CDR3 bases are TGTGCCAGCCTAGGACACGATTACGAGCAGTACTTC. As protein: CASLGHDYEQYF.

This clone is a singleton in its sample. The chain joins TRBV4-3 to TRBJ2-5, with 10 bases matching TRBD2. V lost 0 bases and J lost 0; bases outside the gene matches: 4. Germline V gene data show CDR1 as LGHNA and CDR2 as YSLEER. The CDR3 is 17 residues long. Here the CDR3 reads CASSQEVSGGYQETQYF. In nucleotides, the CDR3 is TGCGCCAGCAGCCAAGAGGTTAGCGGGGGGTACCAAGAGACCCAGTACTTC.

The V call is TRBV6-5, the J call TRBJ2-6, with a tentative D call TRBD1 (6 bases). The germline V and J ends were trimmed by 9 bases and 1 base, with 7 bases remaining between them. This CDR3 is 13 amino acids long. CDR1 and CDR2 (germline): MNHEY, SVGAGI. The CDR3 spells CASGQSGANVLTF. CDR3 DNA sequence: TGTGCCAGTGGACAGTCTGGGGCCAACGTCCTGACTTTC.

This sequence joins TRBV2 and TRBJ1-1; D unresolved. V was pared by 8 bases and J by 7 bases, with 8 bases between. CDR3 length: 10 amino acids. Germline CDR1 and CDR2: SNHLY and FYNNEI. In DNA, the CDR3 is TGTGCCAGCTGGAGGAATGAAGCTTTCTTT. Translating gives CASWRNEAFF.

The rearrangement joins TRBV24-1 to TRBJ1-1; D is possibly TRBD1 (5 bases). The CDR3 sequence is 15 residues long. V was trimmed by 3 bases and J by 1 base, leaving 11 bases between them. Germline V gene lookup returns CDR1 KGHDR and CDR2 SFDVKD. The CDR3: CATSDHRSGNTEAFF. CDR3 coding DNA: TGTGCCACCAGTGATCACAGGTCTGGGAACACTGAAGCTTTCTTT.

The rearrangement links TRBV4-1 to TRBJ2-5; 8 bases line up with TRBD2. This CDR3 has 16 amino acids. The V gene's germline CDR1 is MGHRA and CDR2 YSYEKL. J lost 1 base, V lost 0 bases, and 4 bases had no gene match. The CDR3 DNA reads TGCGCCAGCAGCCAAGACGTAGCGGGATTCCAAGAGACCCAGTACTTC. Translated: CASSQDVAGFQETQYF.

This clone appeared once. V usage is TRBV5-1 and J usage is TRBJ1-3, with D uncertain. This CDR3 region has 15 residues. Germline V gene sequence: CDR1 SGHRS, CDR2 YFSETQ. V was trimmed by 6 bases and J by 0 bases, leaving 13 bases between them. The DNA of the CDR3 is TGCGCCAGCACCGAGTCTGACTACTCTGGAAACACCATATATTTT. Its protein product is CASTESDYSGNTIYF.

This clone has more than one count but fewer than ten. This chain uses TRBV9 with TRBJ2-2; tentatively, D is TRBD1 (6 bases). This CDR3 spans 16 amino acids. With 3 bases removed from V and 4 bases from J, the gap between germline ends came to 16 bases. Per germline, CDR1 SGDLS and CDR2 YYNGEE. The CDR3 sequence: CASSGGQDGVTGELFF. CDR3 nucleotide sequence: TGTGCCAGCAGCGGGGGGCAGGACGGGGTCACCGGGGAGCTGTTTTTT.

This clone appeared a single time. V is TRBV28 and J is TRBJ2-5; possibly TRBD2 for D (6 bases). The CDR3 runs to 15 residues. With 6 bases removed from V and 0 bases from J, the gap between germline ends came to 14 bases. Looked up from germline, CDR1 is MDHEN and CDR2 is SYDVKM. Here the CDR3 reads CASSPLGGDQETQYF. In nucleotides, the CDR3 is TGTGCCAGCAGCCCCTTGGGGGGTGACCAAGAGACCCAGTACTTC.

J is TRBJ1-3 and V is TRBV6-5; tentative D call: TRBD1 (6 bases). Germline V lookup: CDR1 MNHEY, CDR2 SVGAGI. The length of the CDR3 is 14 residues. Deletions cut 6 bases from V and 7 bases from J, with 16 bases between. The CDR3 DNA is TGTGCCAGCAGCGATGGGGGCTTAGCGAACACCATATATTTT. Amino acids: CASSDGGLANTIYF.

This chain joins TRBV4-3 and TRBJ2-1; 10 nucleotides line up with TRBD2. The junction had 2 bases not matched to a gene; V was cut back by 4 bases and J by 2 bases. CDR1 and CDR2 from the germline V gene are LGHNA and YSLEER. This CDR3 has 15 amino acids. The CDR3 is CASSPGTSAYNEQFF. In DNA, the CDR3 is TGCGCCAGCAGCCCCGGGACTAGCGCCTACAATGAGCAGTTCTTC.

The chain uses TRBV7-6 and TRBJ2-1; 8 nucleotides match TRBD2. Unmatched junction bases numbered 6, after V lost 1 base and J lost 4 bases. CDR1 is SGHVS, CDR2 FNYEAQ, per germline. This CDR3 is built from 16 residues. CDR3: CASSLGLAGPYNEQFF. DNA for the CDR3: TGTGCCAGCAGCTTAGGATTAGCGGGGCCATACAATGAGCAGTTCTTC.

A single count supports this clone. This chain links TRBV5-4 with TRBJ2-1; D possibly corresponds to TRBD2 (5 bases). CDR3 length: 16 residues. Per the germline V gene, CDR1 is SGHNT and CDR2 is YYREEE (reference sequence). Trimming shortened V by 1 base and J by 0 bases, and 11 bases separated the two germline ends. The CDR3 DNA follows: TGTGCCAGCAGCTTGATAGGCGGGCCCTCCTACAATGAGCAGTTCTTC. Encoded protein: CASSLIGGPSYNEQFF.

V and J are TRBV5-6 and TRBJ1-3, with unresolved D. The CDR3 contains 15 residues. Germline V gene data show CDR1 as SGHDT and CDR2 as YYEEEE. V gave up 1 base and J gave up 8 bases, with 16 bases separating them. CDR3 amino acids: CASSLPQLISDTIYF. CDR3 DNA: TGTGCCAGCAGCTTGCCACAGTTAATATCGGACACCATATATTTT.

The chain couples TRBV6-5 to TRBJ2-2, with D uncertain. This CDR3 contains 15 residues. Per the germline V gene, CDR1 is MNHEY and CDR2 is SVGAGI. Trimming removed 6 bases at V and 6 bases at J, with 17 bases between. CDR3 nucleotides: TGTGCCAGCAGCCCCCGGGTACAAAACGCCGGGGAGCTGTTTTTT. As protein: CASSPRVQNAGELFF.

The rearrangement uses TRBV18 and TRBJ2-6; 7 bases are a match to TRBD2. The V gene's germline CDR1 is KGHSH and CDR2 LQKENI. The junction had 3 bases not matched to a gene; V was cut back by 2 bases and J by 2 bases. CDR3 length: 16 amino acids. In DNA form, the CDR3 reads TGTGCCAGCTCACCAGTGGGGGGGACTGGGGCCAACGTCCTGACTTTC. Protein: CASSPVGGTGANVLTF.

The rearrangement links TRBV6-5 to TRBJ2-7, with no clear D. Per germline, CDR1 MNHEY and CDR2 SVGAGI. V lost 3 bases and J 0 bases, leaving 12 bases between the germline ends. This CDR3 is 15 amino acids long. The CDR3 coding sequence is TGTGCCAGCAGTTATGGAACAGAGAGCTCCTACGAGCAGTACTTC. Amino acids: CASSYGTESSYEQYF.

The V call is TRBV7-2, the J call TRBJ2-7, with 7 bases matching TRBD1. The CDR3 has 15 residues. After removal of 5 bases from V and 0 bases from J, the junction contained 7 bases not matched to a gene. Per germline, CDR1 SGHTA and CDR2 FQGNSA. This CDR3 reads CASSNRQGPSYEQYF. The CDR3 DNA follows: TGTGCCAGCAGCAACCGACAGGGCCCCTCCTACGAGCAGTACTTC.